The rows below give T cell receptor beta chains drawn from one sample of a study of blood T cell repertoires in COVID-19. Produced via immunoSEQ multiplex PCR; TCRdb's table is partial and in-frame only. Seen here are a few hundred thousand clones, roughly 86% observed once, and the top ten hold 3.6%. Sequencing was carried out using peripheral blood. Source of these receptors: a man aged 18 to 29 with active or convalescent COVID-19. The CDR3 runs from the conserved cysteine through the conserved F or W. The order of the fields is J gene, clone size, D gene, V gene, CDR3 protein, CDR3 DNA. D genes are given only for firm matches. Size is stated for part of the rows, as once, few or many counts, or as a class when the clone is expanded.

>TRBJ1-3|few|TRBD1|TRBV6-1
CASSERGRSGNTIYF
TGTGCCAGCAGTGAAAGGGGGCGGTCTGGAAACACCATATATTTT
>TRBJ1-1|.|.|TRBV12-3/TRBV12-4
CASSPDMRVSAFF
TGTGCCAGCAGCCCCGATATGAGGGTATCCGCTTTCTTT
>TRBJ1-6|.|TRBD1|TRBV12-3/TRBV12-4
CASSDRGNSPLHF
TGTGCCAGCAGTGACAGGGGCAATTCACCCCTCCACTTT
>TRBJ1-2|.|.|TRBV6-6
CVVQGSYGYTF
TGTGTCGTTCAGGGGAGCTATGGCTACACCTTC
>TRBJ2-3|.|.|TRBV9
CASSVGLELTDTQYF
TGTGCCAGCAGCGTAGGGCTAGAGCTCACAGATACGCAGTATTTT
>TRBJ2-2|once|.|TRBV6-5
CASSRNRAFTGELFF
TGTGCCAGCAGCCGAAACAGAGCCTTCACCGGGGAGCTGTTTTTT
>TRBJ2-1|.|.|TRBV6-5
CASRYGHEQFF
TGTGCCAGCAGGTATGGGCATGAGCAGTTCTTC
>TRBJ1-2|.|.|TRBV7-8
CASSLEPANYGYTF
TGTGCCAGCAGCTTAGAGCCCGCTAACTATGGCTACACCTTC
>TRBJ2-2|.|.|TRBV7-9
CASSLERVTGELFF
TGTGCCAGCAGCTTAGAACGGGTGACGGGGGAGCTGTTTTTT
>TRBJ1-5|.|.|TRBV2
CARGAKGSQPQHF
TGTGCCCGGGGGGCCAAGGGCAGTCAGCCCCAGCATTTT
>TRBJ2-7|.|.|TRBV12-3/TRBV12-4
CATCRGNDQQYF
TGTGCCACATGCCGGGGGAACGACCAGCAGTACTTC
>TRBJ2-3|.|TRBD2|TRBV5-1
CASSFLSGRADTDTQYF
TGCGCCAGCAGCTTTCTTAGCGGGAGGGCCGACACAGATACGCAGTATTTT
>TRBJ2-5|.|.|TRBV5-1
CASSLVGGGNQETQYF
TGCGCCAGCAGCTTGGTGGGAGGGGGTAACCAAGAGACCCAGTACTTC
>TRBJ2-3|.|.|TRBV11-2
CASSSPSDDTQYF
TGTGCCAGCAGCTCCCCAAGCGACGATACGCAGTATTTT
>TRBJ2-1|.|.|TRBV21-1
CASSVRDRVWDEQFF
TGTGCCAGCAGCGTCCGGGACAGGGTTTGGGATGAGCAGTTCTTC
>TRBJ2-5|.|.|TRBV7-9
CASSLLAEETQYF
TGTGCCAGCAGCCTATTGGCGGAAGAGACCCAGTACTTC
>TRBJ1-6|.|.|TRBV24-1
CATSDGRANSPLHF
TGTGCCACCAGTGACGGGAGGGCTAATTCACCCCTCCACTTT
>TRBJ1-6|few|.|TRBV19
CASSDQDNSPLHF
TGTGCCAGTAGTGACCAGGATAATTCACCCCTCCACTTT
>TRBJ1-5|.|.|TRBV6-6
CASSYSGGSGQPQHF
TGTGCCAGCAGTTACTCTGGGGGGAGCGGTCAGCCCCAGCATTTT
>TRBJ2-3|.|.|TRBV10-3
CAIGGLDTDTQYF
TGTGCCATCGGGGGCCTGGACACAGATACGCAGTATTTT
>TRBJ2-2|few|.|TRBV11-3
CASSSSPNTGELFF
TGTGCCAGCAGCTCGAGTCCGAACACCGGGGAGCTGTTTTTT
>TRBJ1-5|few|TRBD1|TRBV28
CASIRQGAIQPQHF
TGTGCCAGCATTAGACAGGGGGCTATCCAGCCCCAGCATTTT
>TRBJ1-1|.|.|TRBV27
CASGGYTEAFF
TGTGCCAGCGGAGGTTACACTGAAGCTTTCTTT
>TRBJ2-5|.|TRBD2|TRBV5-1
CASSSLAGGPETQYF
TGCGCCAGCAGCTCTCTAGCGGGAGGGCCAGAGACCCAGTACTTC
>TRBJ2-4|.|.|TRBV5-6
CASSLGAGVAKNIQYF
TGTGCCAGCAGCTTGGGGGCAGGGGTAGCCAAAAACATTCAGTACTTC
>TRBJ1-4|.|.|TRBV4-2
CASSQNLRTDATNEKLFF
TGTGCCAGCAGCCAAAATCTTAGAACAGACGCAACTAATGAAAAACTGTTTTTT
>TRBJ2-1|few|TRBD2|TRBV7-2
CASSYSGIYNEQFF
TGTGCCAGCAGCTATAGCGGGATTTACAATGAGCAGTTCTTC
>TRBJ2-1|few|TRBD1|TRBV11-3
CASKPYGTGNEQFF
TGTGCCAGCAAACCTTATGGGACAGGGAATGAGCAGTTCTTC
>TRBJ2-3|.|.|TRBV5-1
CASSLPGIHRDTQYF
TGCGCCAGCAGCTTGCCAGGGATTCACAGAGATACGCAGTATTTT
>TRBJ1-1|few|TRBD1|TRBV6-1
CASSENRGDTEAFF
TGTGCCAGCAGTGAAAACAGGGGGGACACTGAAGCTTTCTTT
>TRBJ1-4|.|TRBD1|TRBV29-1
CSGSEQGSGEKLFF
TGCAGCGGGTCCGAACAGGGGTCGGGCGAAAAACTGTTTTTT
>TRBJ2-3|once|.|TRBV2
CASSPQRTTDTQYF
TGTGCCAGCTCGCCCCAGCGAACGACAGATACGCAGTATTTT
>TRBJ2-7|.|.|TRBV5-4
CASKEGAGNYEQYF
TGTGCCAGCAAGGAAGGGGCTGGAAACTACGAGCAGTACTTC
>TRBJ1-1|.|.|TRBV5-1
CASSPQGAEEAFF
TGCGCCAGCAGCCCACAGGGAGCCGAGGAGGCTTTCTTT
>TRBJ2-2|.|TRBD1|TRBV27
CASSATGTGNTGELFF
TGTGCCAGCAGTGCGACCGGGACAGGGAACACCGGGGAGCTGTTTTTT
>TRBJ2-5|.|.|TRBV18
CASSPRRAQETQYF
TGTGCCAGCTCACCGAGAAGAGCCCAAGAGACCCAGTACTTC
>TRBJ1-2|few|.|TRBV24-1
CATSDFTVNYGYTF
TGTGCCACCAGTGATTTCACAGTGAACTATGGCTACACCTTC
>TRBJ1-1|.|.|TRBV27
CASSPVTGGTEAFF
TGTGCCAGCAGTCCTGTAACCGGGGGAACTGAAGCTTTCTTT
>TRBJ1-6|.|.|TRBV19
CASSIEQVLSSYNSPLHF
TGTGCCAGTAGTATAGAACAGGTCTTAAGCTCCTATAATTCACCCCTCCACTTT
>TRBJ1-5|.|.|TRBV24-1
CATSDEWGLPDQPQHF
TGTGCCACCAGTGATGAGTGGGGGCTTCCGGATCAGCCCCAGCATTTT
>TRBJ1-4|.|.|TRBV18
CASSPRGDNEKLFF
TGTGCCAGCTCACCACGGGGCGATAATGAAAAACTGTTTTTT
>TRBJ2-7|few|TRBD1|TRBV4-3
CASSQDRGQGYEQYF
TGCGCCAGCAGCCAAGATAGGGGACAGGGCTACGAGCAGTACTTC
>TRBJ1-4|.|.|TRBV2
CASSEPGRDEKLFF
TGTGCCAGCAGTGAACCCGGGAGGGATGAAAAACTGTTTTTT
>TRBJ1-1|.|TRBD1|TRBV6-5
CASSYRGRTEAFF
TGTGCCAGCAGCTACAGGGGGCGGACTGAAGCTTTCTTT
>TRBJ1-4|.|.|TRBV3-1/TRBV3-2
CASSRIVSGGDNEKLFF
TGTGCCAGCAGCCGAATCGTCTCGGGGGGGGATAATGAAAAACTGTTTTTT
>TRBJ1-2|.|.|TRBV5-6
CASRFGGGYGYTF
TGTGCCAGCAGGTTCGGGGGAGGCTATGGCTACACCTTC
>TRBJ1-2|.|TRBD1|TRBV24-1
CATSDTPGTGKGYTF
TGTGCCACCAGTGACACGCCAGGGACAGGAAAAGGCTACACCTTC
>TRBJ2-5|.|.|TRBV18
CASSPLDSQETQYF
TGTGCCAGCTCACCGTTGGACAGTCAAGAGACCCAGTACTTC
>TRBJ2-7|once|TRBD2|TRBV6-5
CASRGTSGNYEQYF
TGTGCCAGCAGGGGGACTAGCGGGAACTACGAGCAGTACTTC
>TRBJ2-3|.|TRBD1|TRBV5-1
CASSTRDRGVFRPDTQYF
TGCGCCAGCAGCACCCGGGACAGGGGAGTTTTCAGACCAGATACGCAGTATTTT
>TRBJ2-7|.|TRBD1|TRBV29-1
CSVEVTGHYEQYF
TGCAGCGTTGAAGTGACAGGGCACTACGAGCAGTACTTC
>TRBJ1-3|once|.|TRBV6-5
CASTPGGRSGNTIYF
TGTGCCAGCACCCCTGGCGGCCGCTCTGGAAACACCATATATTTT
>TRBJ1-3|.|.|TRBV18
CASTQGQRTGNTIYF
TGTGCCAGCACGCAAGGTCAGCGGACTGGAAACACCATATATTTT
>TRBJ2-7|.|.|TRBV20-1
CSASWQRPYEQYF
TGCAGTGCTAGTTGGCAGCGCCCCTACGAGCAGTACTTC
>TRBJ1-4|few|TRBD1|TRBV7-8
CASTPRGTAATNEKLFF
TGTGCCAGTACTCCTAGAGGGACAGCGGCAACTAATGAAAAACTGTTTTTT
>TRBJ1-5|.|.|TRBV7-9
CASSLAEDFQHF
TGTGCCAGCAGCTTAGCGGAGGACTTCCAGCATTTT
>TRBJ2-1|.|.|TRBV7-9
CASSPYNEQFF
TGTGCCAGCAGCCCCTATAATGAGCAGTTCTTC